The 24 T cell receptor beta chains given below trace back to one sample, sequenced in a study of OX40 agonist ivuxolimab in advanced cancers. The assay was immunoSEQ multiplex PCR, and TCRdb's table has in-frame clones only and misses some. The repertoire holds about 48,000 clones, 80% to 90% seen once, with around half in the top ten. The input for sequencing was CD4+ or CD8+ T cells sorted from blood, taken in a trial of the OX40 agonist ivuxolimab. These receptors originate from an adult with an advanced solid tumor such as melanoma, head and neck, liver or kidney cancer.

V is TRBV7-8 and J is TRBJ1-4, with a weak D call TRBD1 (5 bases). The CDR3 is 14 amino acids. Germline CDR1 reads SGHVS; CDR2 reads FQNEAQ. Deletions cut 2 bases from V and 7 bases from J, with 11 bases between. Here the CDR3 DNA reads TGTGCCAGCAGCTTACCTCGTGGGGGTGAAAAACTGTTTTTT. Its protein product is CASSLPRGGEKLFF.

The genes are TRBV2 and TRBJ1-4; perhaps TRBD1 as D (5 bases). Trimming stripped 0 bases from V and 1 base from J, with 9 bases between. The CDR3 spans 16 residues. Germline lookup yields CDR1 SNHLY and CDR2 FYNNEI. The CDR3 sequence is CASSEAGLETNEKLFF. The CDR3, as DNA: TGTGCCAGCAGTGAAGCGGGACTGGAAACTAATGAAAAACTGTTTTTT.

The CDR3 spells CASSRGPLPGPINSPLHF. CDR3 DNA sequence: TGTGCCAGCAGCCGGGGTCCCCTCCCGGGTCCCATCAATTCACCCCTCCACTTT. The rearrangement joins TRBV5-4 to TRBJ1-6, with no clear D. Germline V gene sequence: CDR1 SGHNT, CDR2 YYREEE (reference sequence). This CDR3 is built from 18 residues. V lost 4 bases and J 7 bases, leaving 24 bases between the germline ends.

The chain is built from TRBV7-6 and TRBJ1-1, with D uncertain. Deletions cut 5 bases from V and 1 base from J, with 8 bases between. This CDR3 has 13 amino acids. CDR1 SGHVS and CDR2 FNYEAQ come from the germline V gene. The CDR3 protein is CASSQDGNTEAFF. CDR3 nucleotide sequence: TGTGCCAGCAGCCAGGACGGGAACACTGAAGCTTTCTTT.

The V and J genes are TRBV18 and TRBJ2-7; 7 bases fit TRBD1. V gave up 7 bases and J gave up 3 bases; unmatched junction bases: 15. The CDR3 covers 16 residues. Germline V gene data show CDR1 as KGHSH and CDR2 as LQKENI. The CDR3 sequence: CASFALNRGVSYEQYF. DNA of the CDR3: TGTGCCAGCTTCGCTCTGAACAGGGGAGTAAGCTACGAGCAGTACTTC.

This chain uses TRBV27 with TRBJ1-5; no reliable D call. CDR3 length equals 13 residues. The V gene's germline CDR1 is MNHEY and CDR2 SMNVEV (reference sequence). Trimming shortened V by 5 bases and J by 1 base, and 6 bases separated the two germline ends. In DNA, the CDR3 is TGTGCCAGCAGTCCGGGGAGCAATCAGCCCCAGCATTTT. Its protein product is CASSPGSNQPQHF.

V usage is TRBV6-5 and J usage is TRBJ1-2, with D unclear. The CDR3 totals 11 residues. Trimming left V 7 bases short and J 6 bases short, with 9 bases between. Germline V CDR1 and CDR2: MNHEY, SVGAGI. CDR3 nucleotide sequence: TGTGCCAGCAACGGGCAAAATGGCTACACCTTC. It specifies CASNGQNGYTF.

V usage is TRBV4-3 and J usage is TRBJ1-6; D is undetermined. This CDR3 has 14 amino acids. Per the germline V gene, CDR1 is LGHNA and CDR2 is YSLEER. Trimming removed 1 base from V and 14 bases from J, with 15 bases in between. CDR3 nucleotide sequence: TGCGCCAGCAGCCAAGCGGCAGGCCAGGCGTCCCTCCACTTT. This codes for CASSQAAGQASLHF.

The V gene is TRBV9, the J gene TRBJ2-7, with D maybe TRBD2 (5 bases). Germline V gene lookup returns CDR1 SGDLS and CDR2 YYNGEE. The CDR3 totals 16 residues. V lost 0 bases, J lost 2 bases, and 15 bases lay in between. CDR3 DNA sequence: TGTGCCAGCAGCGTAGGTACGGGGATCTACGCCTACGAGCAGTACTTC. Its protein product is CASSVGTGIYAYEQYF.

The chain joins TRBV27 to TRBJ2-7, with D perhaps matching TRBD1 (6 bases). The CDR3 consists of 15 residues. The germline gives CDR1 MNHEY, CDR2 SMNVEV (reference sequence). The V and J ends lost 5 bases and 5 bases respectively, with 19 bases between them. Written as DNA, the CDR3 is TGTGCCAGCAGTACCTACAGGGAAGGGAGAAACGAGCAGTACTTC. It codes for CASSTYREGRNEQYF.

V gene TRBV18 combines with J gene TRBJ2-1; the match to TRBD2 covers 8 bases. J was trimmed by 3 bases and V by 3 bases; bases with no gene match: 7. The germline CDR1 and CDR2 sequences are KGHSH and LQKENI. The CDR3 is 16 amino acids. CDR3 DNA sequence: TGTGCCAGCTCACCCAGAGCGGGGGAGCGCTACAATGAGCAGTTCTTC. Translation: CASSPRAGERYNEQFF. The variable domain in full, completed from reference TRBV18 and TRBJ2-1, reads NAGVMQNPRHLVRRRGQEARLRCSPMKGHSHVYWYRQLPEEGLKFMVYLQKENIIDESGMPKERFSAEFPKEGPSILRIQQVVRGDSAAYFCASSPRAGERYNEQFFGPGTRLTVL.

V gene TRBV30 combines with J gene TRBJ1-4; the match to TRBD1 covers 8 bases. Germline V gives CDR1 GTSNPN, CDR2 SVGIG (reference sequence). This CDR3 spans 15 amino acids. V was pared by 0 bases and J by 6 bases, with 6 bases of the junction left unmatched. In DNA form, the CDR3 reads TGTGCCTGGAGTGTACTGACAGGGGATGATGAAAAACTGTTTTTT. Translated: CAWSVLTGDDEKLFF.

The sample holds one count of this clone. The J gene is TRBJ1-1, the V gene TRBV6-5; D is ambiguous. CDR1 and CDR2 from the germline V gene are MNHEY and SVGAGI. Trimming pared 8 bases from V and 4 bases from J, leaving 8 bases between. CDR3 length equals 11 residues. The CDR3 nucleotides read TGTGCCAGCTCCCTGGGCACTGAAGCTTTCTTT. Translating gives CASSLGTEAFF.

The chain carries TRBV29-1 and TRBJ1-1; no reliable D call. V was trimmed by 2 bases and J by 7 bases, leaving 5 bases between them. Germline CDR1 is SQVTM and CDR2 is ANQGSEA. The CDR3 extends over 10 amino acids. The chain's CDR3 is CSVEIGEAFF. In nucleotides, the CDR3 is TGCAGCGTTGAAATTGGTGAAGCTTTCTTT.

This clone was detected once. This rearrangement joins TRBV9 to TRBJ1-2; 10 bases fit TRBD1. Per germline, CDR1 SGDLS and CDR2 YYNGEE. The CDR3 runs to 14 residues. V lost 3 bases, J lost 8 bases, and 7 bases stayed unmatched. In DNA, the CDR3 is TGTGCCAGCAGCGCCCGGACAGGGGGAGACGGCTACACCTTC. Protein product: CASSARTGGDGYTF. The variable domain in full, completed from reference TRBV9 and TRBJ1-2, reads DSGVTQTPKHLITATGQRVTLRCSPRSGDLSVYWYQQSLDQGLQFLIQYYNGEERAKGNILERFSAQQFPDLHSELNLSSLELGDSALYFCASSARTGGDGYTFGSGTRLTVV.

This chain uses TRBV9 with TRBJ2-1; D is unclear. The ends were cut back, 0 bases at V and 0 bases at J, with 10 bases in the middle. The CDR3 is 16 residues long. Germline CDR1 and CDR2: SGDLS and YYNGEE. CDR3 sequence reads: CASSVGDLSSYNEQFF. DNA for the CDR3: TGTGCCAGCAGCGTAGGTGACCTGAGCTCCTACAATGAGCAGTTCTTC.

The chain is built from TRBV6-5 and TRBJ1-2; perhaps TRBD1 as D (6 bases). The CDR3 extends over 15 amino acids. Germline CDR1 and CDR2: MNHEY and SVGAGI. Trimming removed 6 bases at V and 6 bases at J, with 20 bases between. The CDR3 sequence is CASSLPGGPQHGYTF. The CDR3, as DNA: TGTGCCAGCAGCCTCCCCGGGGGCCCCCAACATGGCTACACCTTC.

This clone was picked up one time. V usage is TRBV7-6 and J usage is TRBJ2-7, with 8 bases lining up with TRBD1. Germline CDR1 SGHVS, CDR2 FNYEAQ. Unmatched junction bases numbered 10, after V lost 6 bases and J lost 3 bases. CDR3 length equals 15 residues. DNA for the CDR3: TGTGCCAGCAGTCCAACATCCGGGACAGGCTACGAGCAGTACTTC. The encoded protein is CASSPTSGTGYEQYF.

The gene calls are TRBV27 and TRBJ1-1; a weak D match, TRBD1 (6 bases). CDR1 is MNHEY and CDR2 is SMNVEV in the germline V gene (reference sequence). CDR3 length: 13 amino acids. V was clipped by 2 bases and J by 4 bases, with 8 bases between them. The CDR3 sequence: CASSLVRGTEAFF. In nucleotides, the CDR3 is TGTGCCAGCAGTTTAGTCAGGGGCACTGAAGCTTTCTTT.

The rearrangement uses TRBV1 and TRBJ2-5; no DNA check was done on the table's D call, TRBD2. TRBV1 counts as a pseudogene. The CDR3 is 21 amino acids. As DNA, the CDR3 is TGCACCAGCAGCCAAACCACCATTAGGGGGGGGCCGTTTAGTAACCAAGAGACCCAGTACTTC. Encoded protein: CTSSQTTIRGGPFSNQETQYF.

The chain employs TRBV7-2 and TRBJ2-7; no clear D. V was shortened by 4 bases and J by 0 bases, with 16 bases between the two germline ends. Germline V CDR1 and CDR2: SGHTA, FQGNSA. The CDR3 is made up of 16 amino acids. CDR3 sequence: CASSYITADHSYEQYF. CDR3 nucleotide sequence: TGTGCCAGCAGCTACATCACGGCCGATCACTCCTACGAGCAGTACTTC.

This chain connects TRBV10-2 to TRBJ1-1; D unresolved. The CDR3 has 12 residues. With 3 bases removed from V and 5 bases from J, the gap between germline ends came to 7 bases. Germline V CDR1 and CDR2: WSHSY, SAAADI. The DNA for the CDR3 is TGCGCCAGCAGTGAATCCATAACTGAAGCTTTCTTT. Its protein product is CASSESITEAFF.

On this clone: This likely comes from a read error, as the CDR3 has no conserved phenylalanine or tryptophan at its end. No DNA is shown, since the ends of the CDR3 on it are uncertain; the CDR3 is the one TCRdb lists. V gene TRBV6-5 combines with J gene TRBJ2-4; the D segment call TRBD2 is taken from the table without a DNA check. Inclusive of both ends, the CDR3 amounts to 14 amino acids. Germline V CDR1 and CDR2: MNHEY, SVGAGI. CDR3 residues: CASSQISSPVSCEG.

V gene TRBV28 combines with J gene TRBJ2-7; the D gene is possibly TRBD2 (5 bases). The germline V gene encodes CDR1 MDHEN and CDR2 SYDVKM. The CDR3 runs 15 residues. The V end was cut by 3 bases, the J end by 2 bases, with 14 bases between. The CDR3 DNA follows: TGTGCCAGCAGTTTGGAGGCGGACTTTACCTACGAGCAGTACTTC. Its translation is CASSLEADFTYEQYF.